This T cell receptor (beta chain) was recovered during a study of blood T cell repertoires in COVID-19. Study background: Sites across the United States, Italy and Spain contributed samples from acute and convalescent COVID-19. From T cells, B-cell-depleted T cells, or PBMCs came the material, which was cDNA or gDNA.

Under the authors' procedure: Nucleated cell number was recorded as an estimate derived from reference gene primer amplification. Here immunoSEQ multiplex PCR was the method, and the copy in TCRdb shows in-frame clones only, minus some. V, J and clone size reflect that table, while D and trimming were determined from the DNA. In the table there are about 220,000 clones, 70% to 85% of which are singletons. Participants spanned ages about 18 to 90 years and resided in fewer than 30 US areas. This receptor was identified in a woman aged 60-75 years who had recovered from COVID-19. The sample consisted of PBMCs or T cells enriched from blood (not recorded which).

CDR3 nucleotide sequence: TGTGCCAGCAGCTTAGAACCTCGGGGGGGGGTCACAGATACGCAGTATTTT. Its protein is CASSLEPRGGVTDTQYF. The genes are TRBV7-2 and TRBJ2-3; 8 bases line up with TRBD2. Germline V gene lookup returns CDR1 SGHTA and CDR2 FQGNSA. With 1 base clipped from V and 2 bases from J, the junction kept 8 bases outside the gene matches. CDR3 length: 17 residues.